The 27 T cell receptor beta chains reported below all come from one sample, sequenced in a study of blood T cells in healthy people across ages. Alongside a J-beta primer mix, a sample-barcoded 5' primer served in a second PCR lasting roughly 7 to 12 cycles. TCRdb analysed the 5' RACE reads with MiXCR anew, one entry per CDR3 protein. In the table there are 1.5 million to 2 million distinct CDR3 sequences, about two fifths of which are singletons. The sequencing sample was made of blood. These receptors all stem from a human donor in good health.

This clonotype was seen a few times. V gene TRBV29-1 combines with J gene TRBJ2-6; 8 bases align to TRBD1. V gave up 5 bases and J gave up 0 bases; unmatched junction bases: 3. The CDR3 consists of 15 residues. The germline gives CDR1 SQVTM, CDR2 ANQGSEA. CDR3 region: CSVHQGASGANVLTF. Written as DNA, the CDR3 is TGCAGCGTTCATCAGGGGGCCTCTGGGGCCAACGTCCTGACTTTC.

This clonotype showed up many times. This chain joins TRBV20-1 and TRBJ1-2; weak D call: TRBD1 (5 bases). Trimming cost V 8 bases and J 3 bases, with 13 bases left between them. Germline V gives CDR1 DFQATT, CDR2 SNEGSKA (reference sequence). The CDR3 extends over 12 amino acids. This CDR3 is CSPGSGDYGYTF. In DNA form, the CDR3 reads TGCAGTCCAGGATCGGGGGACTATGGCTACACCTTC.

The DNA of the CDR3 is TGCAGTGCTAGAGCGCACCTTATGGCTGAAGCTTTCTTT. Translated: CSARAHLMAEAFF. The chain links TRBV20-1 to TRBJ1-1; no clear D. This CDR3 contains 13 residues. The germline V and J ends were trimmed by 1 base and 6 bases, with 12 bases remaining between them. The germline V gene has CDR1 DFQATT and CDR2 SNEGSKA (reference sequence).

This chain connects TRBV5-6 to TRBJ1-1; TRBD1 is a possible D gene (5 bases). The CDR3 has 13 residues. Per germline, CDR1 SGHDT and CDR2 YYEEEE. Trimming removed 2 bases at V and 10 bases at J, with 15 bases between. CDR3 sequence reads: CASSLRQNLRAFF. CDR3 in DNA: TGTGCCAGCAGCTTACGACAGAATTTGAGAGCTTTCTTT.

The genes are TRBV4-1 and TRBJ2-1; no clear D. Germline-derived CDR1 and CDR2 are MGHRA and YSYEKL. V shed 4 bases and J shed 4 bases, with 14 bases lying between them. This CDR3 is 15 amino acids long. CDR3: CASSPTRPRYNEQFF. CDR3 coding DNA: TGCGCCAGCAGCCCCACGCGGCCGAGGTACAATGAGCAGTTCTTC.

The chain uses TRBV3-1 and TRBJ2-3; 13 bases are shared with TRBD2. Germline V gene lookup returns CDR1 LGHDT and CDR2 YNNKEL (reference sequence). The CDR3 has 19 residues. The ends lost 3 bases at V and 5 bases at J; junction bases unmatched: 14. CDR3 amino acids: CASSQGRLAGGRLLDTQYF. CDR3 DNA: TGTGCCAGCAGCCAGGGCCGACTAGCGGGGGGCCGGTTGCTAGATACGCAGTATTTT.

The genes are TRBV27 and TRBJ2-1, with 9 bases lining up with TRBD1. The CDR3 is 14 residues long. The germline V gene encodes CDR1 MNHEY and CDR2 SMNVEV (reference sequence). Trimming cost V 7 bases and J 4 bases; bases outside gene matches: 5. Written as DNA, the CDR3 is TGTGCCAGCAATCCGGGACAGGGATACAATGAGCAGTTCTTC. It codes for CASNPGQGYNEQFF.

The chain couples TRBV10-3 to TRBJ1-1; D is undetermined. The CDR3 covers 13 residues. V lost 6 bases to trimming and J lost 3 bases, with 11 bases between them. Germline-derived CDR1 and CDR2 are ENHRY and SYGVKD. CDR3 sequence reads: CAISADRHTEAFF. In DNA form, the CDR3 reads TGTGCCATCAGCGCCGACCGTCACACTGAAGCTTTCTTT.

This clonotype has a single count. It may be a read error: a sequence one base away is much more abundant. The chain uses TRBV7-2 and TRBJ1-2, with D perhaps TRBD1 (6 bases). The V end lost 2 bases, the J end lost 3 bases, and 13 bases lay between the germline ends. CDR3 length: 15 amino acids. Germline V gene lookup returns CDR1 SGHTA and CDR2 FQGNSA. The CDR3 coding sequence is TGTGCCAGCAGCTTAAGGGCAGGGGCCGACTATGGCTACACCTTC. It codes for CASSLRAGADYGYTF. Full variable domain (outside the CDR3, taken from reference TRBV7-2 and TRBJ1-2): GAGVSQSPSNKVTEKGKDVELRCDPISGHTALYWYRQSLGQGLEFLIYFQGNSAPDKSGLPSDRFSAERTGGSVSTLTIQRTQQEDSAVYLCASSLRAGADYGYTFGSGTRLTVV.

The CDR3 DNA reads TGTGCCAGCTCACCACCCTCGGCGGTAGGCACTGAAGCTTTCTTT. Amino acids: CASSPPSAVGTEAFF. The chain carries TRBV18 and TRBJ1-1; D remains unclear. V was trimmed by 0 bases and J by 4 bases, leaving 12 bases between them. The CDR3 sequence is 15 residues long. In germline, CDR1 is KGHSH, CDR2 LQKENI.

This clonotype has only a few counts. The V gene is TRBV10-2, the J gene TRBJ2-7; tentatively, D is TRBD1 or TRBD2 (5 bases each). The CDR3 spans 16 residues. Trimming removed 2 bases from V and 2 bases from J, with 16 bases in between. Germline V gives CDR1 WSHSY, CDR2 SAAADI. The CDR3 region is CASSENERDPTYEQYF. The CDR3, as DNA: TGCGCCAGCAGTGAGAACGAACGGGACCCAACCTACGAGCAGTACTTC.

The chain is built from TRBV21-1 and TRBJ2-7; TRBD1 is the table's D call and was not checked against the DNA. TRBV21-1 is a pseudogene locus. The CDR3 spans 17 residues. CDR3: CASSKRGEGTDSYEQYF. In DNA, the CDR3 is TGTGCCAGCAGCAAGAGGGGTGAGGGGACAGACTCCTACGAGCAGTACTTC.

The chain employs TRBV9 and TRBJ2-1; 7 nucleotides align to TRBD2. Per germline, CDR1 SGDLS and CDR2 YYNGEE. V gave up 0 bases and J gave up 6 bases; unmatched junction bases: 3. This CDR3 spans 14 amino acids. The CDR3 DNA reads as TGTGCCAGCAGCGTAGCGGGGGGACCCAATGAGCAGTTCTTC. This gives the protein CASSVAGGPNEQFF. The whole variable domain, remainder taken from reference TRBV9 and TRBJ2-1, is DSGVTQTPKHLITATGQRVTLRCSPRSGDLSVYWYQQSLDQGLQFLIQYYNGEERAKGNILERFSAQQFPDLHSELNLSSLELGDSALYFCASSVAGGPNEQFFGPGTRLTVL.

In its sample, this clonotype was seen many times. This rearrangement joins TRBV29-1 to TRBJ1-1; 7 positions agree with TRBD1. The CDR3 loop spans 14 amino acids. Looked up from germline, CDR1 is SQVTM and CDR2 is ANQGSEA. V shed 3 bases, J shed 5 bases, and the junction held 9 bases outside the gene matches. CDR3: CSVEQGGSGTEAFF. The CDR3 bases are TGCAGCGTTGAGCAGGGGGGTTCAGGGACTGAAGCTTTCTTT.

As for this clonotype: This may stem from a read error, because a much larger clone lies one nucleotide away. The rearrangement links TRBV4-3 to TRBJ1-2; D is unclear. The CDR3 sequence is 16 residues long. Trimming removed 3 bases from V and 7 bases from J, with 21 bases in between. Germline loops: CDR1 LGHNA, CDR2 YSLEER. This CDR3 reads CASSQDSRSVLGGYTF. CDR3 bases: TGCGCCAGCAGCCAGGACTCCAGGAGTGTCCTGGGTGGCTACACCTTC.

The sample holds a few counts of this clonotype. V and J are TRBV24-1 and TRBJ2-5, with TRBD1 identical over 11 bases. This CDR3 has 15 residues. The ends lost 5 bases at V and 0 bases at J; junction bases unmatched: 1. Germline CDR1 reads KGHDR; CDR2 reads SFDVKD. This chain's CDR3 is CATSGTGGNQETQYF. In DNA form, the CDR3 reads TGTGCCACCAGTGGGACAGGGGGCAACCAAGAGACCCAGTACTTC.

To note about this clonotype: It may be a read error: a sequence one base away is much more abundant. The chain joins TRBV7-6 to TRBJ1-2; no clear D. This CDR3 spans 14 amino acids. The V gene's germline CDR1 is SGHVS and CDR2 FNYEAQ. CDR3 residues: CASSLGSGGGGHTF. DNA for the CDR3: TGTGCCAGCAGCTTAGGTTCGGGCGGTGGTGGCCACACCTTC.

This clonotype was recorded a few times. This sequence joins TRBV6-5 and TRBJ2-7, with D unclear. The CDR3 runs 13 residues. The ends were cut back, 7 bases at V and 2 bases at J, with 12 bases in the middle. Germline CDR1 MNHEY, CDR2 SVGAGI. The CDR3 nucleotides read TGTGCCAGCACGGGTAGGGCCCCCTACGAGCAGTACTTC. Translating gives CASTGRAPYEQYF.

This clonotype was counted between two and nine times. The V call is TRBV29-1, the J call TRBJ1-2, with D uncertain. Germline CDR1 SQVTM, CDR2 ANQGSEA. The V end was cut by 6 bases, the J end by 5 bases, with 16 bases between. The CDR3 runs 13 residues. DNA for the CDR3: TGCAGCGTCCGGGTCGGCTCGAAGTATGGCTACACCTTC. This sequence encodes CSVRVGSKYGYTF.

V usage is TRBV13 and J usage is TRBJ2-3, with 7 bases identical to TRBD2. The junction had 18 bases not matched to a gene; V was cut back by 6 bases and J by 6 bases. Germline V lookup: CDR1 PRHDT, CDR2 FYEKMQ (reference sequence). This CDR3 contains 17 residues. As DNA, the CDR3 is TGTGCCAGCAGTGTAATAGCGGGCCCTCCTTTTGTGGATACGCAGTATTTT. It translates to CASSVIAGPPFVDTQYF.

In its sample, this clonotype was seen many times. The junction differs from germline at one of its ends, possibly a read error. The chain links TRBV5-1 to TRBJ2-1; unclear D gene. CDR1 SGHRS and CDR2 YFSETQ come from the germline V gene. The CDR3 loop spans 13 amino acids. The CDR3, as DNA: TGTGCCAGCAGCTTAGACGTTTACAATGAGCAGTTCTTC. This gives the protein CASSLDVYNEQFF. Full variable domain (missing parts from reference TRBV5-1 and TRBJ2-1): KAGVTQTPRYLIKTRGQQVTLSCSPISGHRSVSWYQQTPGQGLQFLFEYFSETQRNKGNFPGRFSGRQFSNSRSEMNVSTLELGDSALYLCASSLDVYNEQFFGPGTRLTVL.

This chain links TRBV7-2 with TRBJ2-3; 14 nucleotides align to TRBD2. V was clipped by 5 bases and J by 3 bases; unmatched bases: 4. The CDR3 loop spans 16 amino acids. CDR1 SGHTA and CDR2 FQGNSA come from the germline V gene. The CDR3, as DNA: TGTGCCAGCAGCCAAGGGACTAGCGGGGGTACAGATACGCAGTATTTT. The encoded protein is CASSQGTSGGTDTQYF.

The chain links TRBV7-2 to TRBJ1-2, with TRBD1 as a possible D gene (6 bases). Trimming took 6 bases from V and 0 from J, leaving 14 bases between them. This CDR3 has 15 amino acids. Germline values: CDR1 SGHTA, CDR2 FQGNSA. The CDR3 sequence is CASSLVGGPNYGYTF. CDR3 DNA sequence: TGTGCCAGCAGTTTGGTGGGGGGCCCTAACTATGGCTACACCTTC. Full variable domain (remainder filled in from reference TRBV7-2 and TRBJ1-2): GAGVSQSPSNKVTEKGKDVELRCDPISGHTALYWYRQSLGQGLEFLIYFQGNSAPDKSGLPSDRFSAERTGGSVSTLTIQRTQQEDSAVYLCASSLVGGPNYGYTFGSGTRLTVV.

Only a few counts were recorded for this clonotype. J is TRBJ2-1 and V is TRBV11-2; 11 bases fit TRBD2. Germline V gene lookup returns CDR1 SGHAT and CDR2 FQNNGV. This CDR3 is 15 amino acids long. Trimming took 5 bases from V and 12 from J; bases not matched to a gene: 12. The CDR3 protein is CASSTTSGGPNRQFF. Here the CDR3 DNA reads TGTGCCAGCAGCACCACTAGCGGGGGTCCCAATCGGCAGTTCTTC. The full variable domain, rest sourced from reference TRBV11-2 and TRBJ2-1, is EAGVAQSPRYKIIEKRQSVAFWCNPISGHATLYWYQQILGQGPKLLIQFQNNGVVDDSQLPKDRFSAERLKGVDSTLKIQPAKLEDSAVYLCASSTTSGGPNRQFFGPGTRLTVL.

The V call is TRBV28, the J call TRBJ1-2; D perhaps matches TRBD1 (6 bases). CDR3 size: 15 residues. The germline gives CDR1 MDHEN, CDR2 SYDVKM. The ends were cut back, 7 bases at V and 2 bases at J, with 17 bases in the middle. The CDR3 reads CASTILPQGNYGYTF. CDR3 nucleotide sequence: TGTGCCAGCACCATCCTACCGCAGGGGAACTATGGCTACACCTTC.

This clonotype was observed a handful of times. The CDR3 DNA reads as TGTGCCAGCAGTTTACGGGCCGTCAGTGTGTACGAGCAGTACTTC. The encoded protein is CASSLRAVSVYEQYF. The genes are TRBV12-3 or TRBV12-4 and TRBJ2-5; the D is unclear. The end of the DNA aligns better with TRBJ2-7, so the J call may be wrong. CDR3 size: 15 residues.

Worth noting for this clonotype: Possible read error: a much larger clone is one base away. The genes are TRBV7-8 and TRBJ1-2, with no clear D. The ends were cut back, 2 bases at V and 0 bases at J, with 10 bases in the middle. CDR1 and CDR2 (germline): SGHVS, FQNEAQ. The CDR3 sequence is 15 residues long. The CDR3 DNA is TGTGCCAGCAGCTTATGCCGGATTACTAACTATGGCTACACCTTC. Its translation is CASSLCRITNYGYTF.